This T cell receptor (beta chain) was retrieved from a study of T-cell reconstitution after alpha-beta-depleted transplantation in children. The study, taken as a whole, reports: Certain patients had high TCRbeta diversity at day 60, and it came from recipient T cells and thymic progenitors that survived. T-cell counts and diversity were attributed mostly to newly produced T cells one year after transplant. Reportedly, alpha-beta T cells present about two months post-transplant originated from several hundred expanded clones of graft origin.

This clonotype was counted ten times or more. Its cognate antigen is unknown. A TCRbeta library incorporating unique molecular identifiers was prepared. TCRdb re-analysed the PCR reads in MiXCR, keeping a single row per CDR3 protein. This table has 900,000 or so distinct CDR3 sequences, roughly 16% appearing once. The CDR3 sequence is 14 residues long. Germline V lookup: CDR1 SQVTM, CDR2 ANQGSEA. Trimming cost V 6 bases and J 2 bases, with 13 bases left between them. V is TRBV29-1 and J is TRBJ2-2, with D perhaps TRBD1 (6 bases). This clonotype originated in a male patient between 5 and 17 years old who had a stem cell transplant for acute lymphoblastic leukemia, so the T cells may come from the graft donor. The source was PBMCs, mostly from graft donor cells, collected 360 days after TCRalphabeta/CD19-depleted stem cell transplant. Here the CDR3 DNA reads TGCAGCGTAACGGGACACTCAAACACCGGGGAGCTGTTTTTT. It yields the protein CSVTGHSNTGELFF.